Listed below are T cell receptor beta chains from one sample, sequenced in a study of blood T cell repertoires in COVID-19. The assay was immunoSEQ multiplex PCR, and TCRdb's table has in-frame clones only and misses some. The sample records 150,000 to 160,000 clones, about 80% being singletons. Sample: peripheral blood. The source of these receptors is a man aged 55 to 69 with acute or convalescent COVID-19. The CDR3 runs from the conserved cysteine through the conserved F or W. Fields, in order: D gene, clone size, V gene, J gene, CDR3 DNA, CDR3 protein. The D gene is left open where the match is weak. Clone size is given for some rows only: seen once, a few or many times, or a class if the clone is expanded.

D gene: TRBD2; clone size: -; V gene: TRBV5-4; J gene: TRBJ2-3; CDR3 DNA: TGTGCCAGCAGCTTGAGGACTAGCGCTAACACAGATACGCAGTATTTT; CDR3 protein: CASSLRTSANTDTQYF
D gene: TRBD1; clone size: -; V gene: TRBV5-1; J gene: TRBJ2-2; CDR3 DNA: TGCGCCAGCAGGCGGACCGGGACAGGGGGGACCGGGGAGCTGTTTTTT; CDR3 protein: CASRRTGTGGTGELFF
D gene: TRBD1; clone size: -; V gene: TRBV5-5; J gene: TRBJ2-7; CDR3 DNA: TGTGCCAGCAGCTTGTCCACAGGGGGCATCTACGAGCAGTACTTC; CDR3 protein: CASSLSTGGIYEQYF
D gene: -; clone size: -; V gene: TRBV3-1/TRBV3-2; J gene: TRBJ1-1; CDR3 DNA: TGTGCCAGCAGTCAGTTAGGGAGCGGAACTGAAGCTTTCTTT; CDR3 protein: CASSQLGSGTEAFF
D gene: -; clone size: -; V gene: TRBV2; J gene: TRBJ2-2; CDR3 DNA: TGTGCCAGCAGTGCACAGGCCGGCGGGGAGCTGTTTTTT; CDR3 protein: CASSAQAGGELFF
D gene: TRBD2; clone size: -; V gene: TRBV4-1; J gene: TRBJ2-7; CDR3 DNA: TGCGCCAGCAGCCAGGCTAGCGGGGGGCCCCCCTACGAGCAGTACTTC; CDR3 protein: CASSQASGGPPYEQYF
D gene: -; clone size: few; V gene: TRBV18; J gene: TRBJ2-5; CDR3 DNA: TGTGCCAGCTCAAAATGGGGCAGGGACATCCAAGAGACCCAGTACTTC; CDR3 protein: CASSKWGRDIQETQYF
D gene: -; clone size: -; V gene: TRBV6-5; J gene: TRBJ1-1; CDR3 DNA: TGTGCCAGCAGTACGACAGGAAGGGTGACTGAAGCTTTCTTT; CDR3 protein: CASSTTGRVTEAFF
D gene: -; clone size: -; V gene: TRBV28; J gene: TRBJ1-5; CDR3 DNA: TGTGCCAGCATCGGGGGGGGCGCGCGTCAGCCCCAGCATTTT; CDR3 protein: CASIGGGARQPQHF
D gene: TRBD1; clone size: -; V gene: TRBV30; J gene: TRBJ2-1; CDR3 DNA: TGTGCCTGGGGGACAGGGGCGCTTTACAATGAGCAGTTCTTC; CDR3 protein: CAWGTGALYNEQFF
D gene: -; clone size: -; V gene: TRBV7-2; J gene: TRBJ2-2; CDR3 DNA: TGTGCCAGCAGCCGAGGGCTAGCAGGGCTGTTTTTT; CDR3 protein: CASSRGLAGLFF
D gene: -; clone size: -; V gene: TRBV27; J gene: TRBJ1-6; CDR3 DNA: TGTGCCAGCAGTTTATCAGCCAGGGGAACTTCACCCCTCCACTTT; CDR3 protein: CASSLSARGTSPLHF
D gene: TRBD1; clone size: once; V gene: TRBV14; J gene: TRBJ2-1; CDR3 DNA: TGTGCCAGCAGCCAATATACAGGGGTTTCCTACAATGAGCAGTTCTTC; CDR3 protein: CASSQYTGVSYNEQFF
D gene: -; clone size: once; V gene: TRBV2; J gene: TRBJ2-7; CDR3 DNA: TGTGCCAGCAGCTTCAGCGGGCGCGCCTACGAGCAGTACTTC; CDR3 protein: CASSFSGRAYEQYF
D gene: -; clone size: -; V gene: TRBV4-2; J gene: TRBJ2-1; CDR3 DNA: TGTGCCAGCAGCCCTGAGGCCCAACGGGATCAGTTCTTC; CDR3 protein: CASSPEAQRDQFF
D gene: -; clone size: few; V gene: TRBV7-2; J gene: TRBJ1-2; CDR3 DNA: TGTGCCAGCAGCTTAGGGCAGGCTCTCTATGGCTACACCTTC; CDR3 protein: CASSLGQALYGYTF
D gene: -; clone size: many; V gene: TRBV24-1; J gene: TRBJ1-5; CDR3 DNA: TGTGCCACCAGTGAGGGCAGCCATAGCAATCAGCCCCAGCATTTT; CDR3 protein: CATSEGSHSNQPQHF
D gene: TRBD1; clone size: -; V gene: TRBV6-5; J gene: TRBJ1-2; CDR3 DNA: TGTGCCAGCAGCCGCAGGGGGCGGGGTGGCTACACCTTC; CDR3 protein: CASSRRGRGGYTF
D gene: TRBD1; clone size: -; V gene: TRBV19; J gene: TRBJ1-2; CDR3 DNA: TGTGCCAGCACTTCAGGGGGCGCGGGCTACACCTTC; CDR3 protein: CASTSGGAGYTF
D gene: -; clone size: -; V gene: TRBV2; J gene: TRBJ1-5; CDR3 DNA: TGTGCCACGGGGGAGAAACGGGGCAATCAGCCCCAGCATTTT; CDR3 protein: CATGEKRGNQPQHF
D gene: -; clone size: -; V gene: TRBV5-1; J gene: TRBJ2-1; CDR3 DNA: TGCGCCAGCAGCCACCTTGTAGGGGAAAGAGAGCAGTTCTTC; CDR3 protein: CASSHLVGEREQFF
D gene: -; clone size: once; V gene: TRBV9; J gene: TRBJ1-1; CDR3 DNA: TGTGCCAGCAGCCTAGACCGGGACACTGAAGCTTTCTTT; CDR3 protein: CASSLDRDTEAFF
D gene: -; clone size: -; V gene: TRBV19; J gene: TRBJ2-5; CDR3 DNA: TGTGCCAGTAGCGAGACTAGGCAAGAGACCCAGTACTTC; CDR3 protein: CASSETRQETQYF
D gene: -; clone size: -; V gene: TRBV21-1; J gene: TRBJ1-2; CDR3 DNA: TGTGCCAGCAGCTTACCGCGGGGGGGCGCGTGTCGGGGCTACACCTTC; CDR3 protein: CASSLPRGGACRGYTF
D gene: -; clone size: -; V gene: TRBV21-1; J gene: TRBJ2-1; CDR3 DNA: TGTGCCACCCGAGGCGGAGTTGGGAATGAGCAGTTCTTC; CDR3 protein: CATRGGVGNEQFF
D gene: TRBD2; clone size: few; V gene: TRBV19; J gene: TRBJ2-5; CDR3 DNA: TGTGCCAGTAGTAAGGGACTAGCGGTCGGAGAGACCCAGTACTTC; CDR3 protein: CASSKGLAVGETQYF
D gene: -; clone size: -; V gene: TRBV27; J gene: TRBJ1-2; CDR3 DNA: TGTGCCAGCAGTCGAACAGGGTGGCGCGGTTATGGCTACACCTTC; CDR3 protein: CASSRTGWRGYGYTF
D gene: TRBD1; clone size: once; V gene: TRBV25-1; J gene: TRBJ2-7; CDR3 DNA: TGTGCCACTGGGACAGGGGGCAGGTACGAGCAGTACTTC; CDR3 protein: CATGTGGRYEQYF
D gene: TRBD1; clone size: once; V gene: TRBV13; J gene: TRBJ2-3; CDR3 DNA: TGTGCCAGCAGCTTAGTCCGGGACAGTCGCACAGATACGCAGTATTTT; CDR3 protein: CASSLVRDSRTDTQYF
D gene: -; clone size: -; V gene: TRBV7-2; J gene: TRBJ2-3; CDR3 DNA: TGTGCCAGCAGCTTTAGAACAGCTTACACAGATACGCAGTATTTT; CDR3 protein: CASSFRTAYTDTQYF
D gene: TRBD2; clone size: -; V gene: TRBV4-2; J gene: TRBJ2-2; CDR3 DNA: TGTGCCAGCAGCCGCCTCCTCCAGCGGGAAGACACCGGGGAGCTGTTTTTT; CDR3 protein: CASSRLLQREDTGELFF
D gene: TRBD1; clone size: -; V gene: TRBV2; J gene: TRBJ2-7; CDR3 DNA: TGTGCCAGCAGTGAAGGGGGACAGGGACCCTCCTACGAGCAGTACTTC; CDR3 protein: CASSEGGQGPSYEQYF
D gene: TRBD2; clone size: -; V gene: TRBV4-3; J gene: TRBJ2-3; CDR3 DNA: TGCGCCAGCAGCCAAGGGGGCGGGGGGGCCAGAACAGATACGCAGTATTTT; CDR3 protein: CASSQGGGGARTDTQYF
D gene: -; clone size: once; V gene: TRBV7-2; J gene: TRBJ2-3; CDR3 DNA: TGTGCCAGCAGCTTAGAGCCGGGGGGCTCTCCCACAGATACGCAGTATTTT; CDR3 protein: CASSLEPGGSPTDTQYF
D gene: -; clone size: -; V gene: TRBV7-9; J gene: TRBJ1-5; CDR3 DNA: TGTGCCAGCAGCTACCCTCCCTATAGCAATCAGCCCCAGCATTTT; CDR3 protein: CASSYPPYSNQPQHF
D gene: -; clone size: -; V gene: TRBV15; J gene: TRBJ1-1; CDR3 DNA: TGTGCCACCAGCAGAACGACAGGGAACACTGAAGCTTTCTTT; CDR3 protein: CATSRTTGNTEAFF
D gene: TRBD2; clone size: few; V gene: TRBV6-2/TRBV6-3; J gene: TRBJ2-7; CDR3 DNA: TGTGCCAGCAGTTATGGTCCGGCGGGAGGGCCTAGGAAGGAGCAGTACTTC; CDR3 protein: CASSYGPAGGPRKEQYF
D gene: -; clone size: once; V gene: TRBV3-1/TRBV3-2; J gene: TRBJ2-3; CDR3 DNA: TGTGCCAGCAGCCAAAATCCCTTAGGAGGAGATACGCAGTATTTT; CDR3 protein: CASSQNPLGGDTQYF
D gene: -; clone size: -; V gene: TRBV7-9; J gene: TRBJ2-5; CDR3 DNA: TGTGCCAGCAGCTTAGTTGGCCAGGGGTCTAGGACCCAGTACTTC; CDR3 protein: CASSLVGQGSRTQYF
D gene: -; clone size: -; V gene: TRBV5-4; J gene: TRBJ1-2; CDR3 DNA: TGTGCCAGCAGCCCGGGTGCCGCTTACTATGGCTACACCTTC; CDR3 protein: CASSPGAAYYGYTF
D gene: TRBD1; clone size: -; V gene: TRBV29-1; J gene: TRBJ1-1; CDR3 DNA: TGCAGCGTTAGGACAGGGGGCACTGAAGCTTTCTTT; CDR3 protein: CSVRTGGTEAFF
D gene: -; clone size: -; V gene: TRBV11-2; J gene: TRBJ2-7; CDR3 DNA: TGTGCCAGCAGCCCTAGGACAAACCGGGCCGAGCAGTACTTC; CDR3 protein: CASSPRTNRAEQYF
D gene: -; clone size: -; V gene: TRBV11-2; J gene: TRBJ2-5; CDR3 DNA: TGTGCCAGCAGCTTAGCTACCGGGACTTCGGAGACCCAGTACTTC; CDR3 protein: CASSLATGTSETQYF